These 18 T cell receptor beta chains originate from one sample sequenced in a study of T-cell memory formation after mild COVID-19. TCRdb called the 5' RACE reads again in MiXCR, with one record for every CDR3 protein. The data contain some 120,000 distinct CDR3 sequences, approximately 5.9% of them seen just once; the ten biggest clones take up 2% to 2.5%. Input material: PBMCs or a T cell subset sorted from them (not recorded which). These receptors originate from an adult woman who had mild COVID-19 (a few samples of this study predate the infection). Cell type and time point are not known.

The chain uses TRBV29-1 and TRBJ1-2; D is perhaps TRBD1 (5 bases). From germline, CDR1 is SQVTM and CDR2 ANQGSEA. The length of the CDR3 is 11 residues. The V and J ends lost 6 bases and 4 bases respectively, with 9 bases between them. The CDR3 spells CSVFQGYGYTF. CDR3 bases: TGCAGCGTGTTCCAGGGCTATGGCTACACCTTC. Drawing the rest from reference TRBV29-1 and TRBJ1-2, the complete variable domain is SAVISQKPSRDICQRGTSLTIQCQVDSQVTMMFWYRQQPGQSLTLIATANQGSEATYESGFVIDKFPISRPNLTFSTLTVSNMSPEDSSIYLCSVFQGYGYTFGSGTRLTVV.

This chain links TRBV5-1 with TRBJ2-6; the match to TRBD1 covers 7 bases. The CDR3 contains 17 residues. Germline CDR1 is SGHRS and CDR2 is YFSETQ. After removal of 4 bases from V and 0 bases from J, the junction contained 7 bases not matched to a gene. The DNA of the CDR3 is TGCGCCAGCAGCCCGGGACAGCTTATCTCTGGGGCCAACGTCCTGACTTTC. Translation: CASSPGQLISGANVLTF.

This clonotype was picked up a small number of times. The chain combines TRBV3-1 with TRBJ2-5; 12 nucleotides align to TRBD2. The CDR3 has 18 amino acids. In germline, CDR1 is LGHDT, CDR2 YNNKEL (reference sequence). V lost 4 bases to trimming and J lost 6 bases; unmatched junction nucleotides: 15. CDR3 sequence reads: CASSRLFVGLAGWKTQYF. The CDR3, as DNA: TGTGCCAGCAGCCGCCTCTTCGTCGGACTAGCGGGATGGAAGACCCAGTACTTC.

The sample holds a few counts of this clonotype. The chain is built from TRBV20-1 and TRBJ2-7, with TRBD2 matching over 13 bases. From germline, CDR1 is DFQATT and CDR2 SNEGSKA (reference sequence). CDR3 length: 14 residues. Trimming took 6 bases from V and 2 from J; bases not matched to a gene: 4. This CDR3 reads CSARTSGRAYEQYF. The DNA of the CDR3 is TGCAGTGCACGAACTAGCGGGAGGGCCTACGAGCAGTACTTC.

This clonotype turned up a few times. The V and J genes are TRBV20-1 and TRBJ1-3, with 7 nucleotides matching TRBD1. The CDR3 has 14 amino acids. Unmatched junction bases numbered 1, after V lost 0 bases and J lost 2 bases. Germline CDR1 DFQATT, CDR2 SNEGSKA (reference sequence). The CDR3 here is CSARDRGTGNTIYF. In DNA form, the CDR3 reads TGCAGTGCTAGAGACAGGGGGACTGGAAACACCATATATTTT.

At least ten counts were recorded for this clonotype. The V gene is TRBV18, the J gene TRBJ2-7, with 9 bases matching TRBD1. The V segment lost 4 bases and the J segment 2 bases; nucleotides outside the gene matches: 6. Germline V gene data show CDR1 as KGHSH and CDR2 as LQKENI. The CDR3 runs 15 residues. The CDR3 loop reads CASSLARTGAYEQYF. CDR3 nucleotide sequence: TGTGCCAGCTCACTAGCTCGGACAGGGGCCTACGAGCAGTACTTC.

This clonotype was counted only a few times. This rearrangement joins TRBV7-9 to TRBJ1-1; 11 positions agree with TRBD1. Germline V gives CDR1 SEHNR, CDR2 FQNEAQ (reference sequence). V dropped 1 base and J dropped 4; count of bases not matched to a gene: 8. The CDR3 extends over 17 amino acids. In DNA form, the CDR3 reads TGTGCCAGCAGCTTAGTGCGGATGGGACAGGGGGGCACTGAAGCTTTCTTT. Amino acid sequence: CASSLVRMGQGGTEAFF.

J is TRBJ2-2 and V is TRBV28; weak D call: TRBD1 (6 bases). From germline, CDR1 is MDHEN and CDR2 SYDVKM. V gave up 8 bases and J gave up 3 bases, with 10 bases separating them. This CDR3 has 13 residues. The CDR3, as DNA: TGTGCCAGCTACAGGGCGGACACCGGGGAGCTGTTTTTT. Protein: CASYRADTGELFF.

This clonotype has a handful of counts. V usage is TRBV7-6 and J usage is TRBJ2-7, with D perhaps matching TRBD1 or TRBD2 (5 bases each). This CDR3 comprises 15 residues. V lost 7 bases to trimming and J lost 1 base, with 17 bases between them. Germline values: CDR1 SGHVS, CDR2 FNYEAQ. The CDR3 DNA follows: TGTGCCAGCACCCCCCGGGGCAGAGGATCCTACGAGCAGTACTTC. Translated: CASTPRGRGSYEQYF.

This clonotype was recorded at least ten times. This chain joins TRBV7-2 and TRBJ2-7; no reliable D call. Trimming shortened V by 5 bases and J by 0 bases, and 2 bases separated the two germline ends. CDR1 is SGHTA, CDR2 FQGNSA, per germline. This CDR3 has 11 residues. The CDR3 protein is CASSVSYEQYF. CDR3 nucleotide sequence: TGTGCCAGCAGCGTCTCCTACGAGCAGTACTTC.

The chain links TRBV20-1 to TRBJ2-4, with 7 positions matching TRBD2. The trim removed 3 bases at V and 4 bases at J, leaving 12 bases unmatched. This CDR3 has 16 residues. Germline V gives CDR1 DFQATT, CDR2 SNEGSKA (reference sequence). CDR3 sequence (DNA): TGCAGTGCTAGTCTGGCGGGCGGGAGCCGGAAAAACATTCAGTACTTC. Encoded protein: CSASLAGGSRKNIQYF.

This clonotype was seen a handful of times. V usage is TRBV7-3 and J usage is TRBJ2-7; 9 bases align to TRBD1. The germline CDR1 and CDR2 sequences are SGHTA and FQGTGA. V trimming: 5 bases; J trimming: 4 bases; junction bases outside the gene matches: 9. CDR3 length equals 15 residues. The DNA for the CDR3 is TGTGCCAGCAGCCTGACCCTGACAGGGGGATACGAGCAGTACTTC. Protein product: CASSLTLTGGYEQYF.

On this clonotype: One end of the junction fails to match germline, which may point to a read error. V is TRBV29-1 and J is TRBJ1-2; D may be TRBD1 (6 bases). The CDR3 runs to 14 residues. CDR1 and CDR2 (germline): SQVTM, ANQGSEA. This chain's CDR3 is CRVVLATGSVGYTF. The CDR3 nucleotides read TGCAGAGTTGTCCTTGCCACAGGGTCGGTTGGCTACACCTTC.

This clonotype was recorded at least ten times. The chain has TRBV7-9 and TRBJ1-1; a weak D match, TRBD1 (6 bases). The CDR3 covers 14 residues. V was shortened by 2 bases and J by 8 bases, with 15 bases between the two germline ends. Looked up from germline, CDR1 is SEHNR and CDR2 is FQNEAQ (reference sequence). Here the CDR3 reads CASSLRATGTEAFF. In nucleotides, the CDR3 is TGTGCCAGCAGCTTAAGGGCTACCGGGACAGAAGCTTTCTTT.

This sequence joins TRBV7-2 and TRBJ2-1, with 13 bases that match TRBD2. This CDR3 is built from 15 residues. Per the germline V gene, CDR1 is SGHTA and CDR2 is FQGNSA. V lost 5 bases, J lost 5 bases, and 3 bases stayed unmatched. DNA for the CDR3: TGTGCCAGCAGCCGGACTAGCGGGGGAGACAATGAGCAGTTCTTC. It translates to CASSRTSGGDNEQFF.

This clonotype occurred many times. V and J are TRBV5-1 and TRBJ2-4; D is unresolved. The length of the CDR3 is 16 residues. V was pared by 0 bases and J by 0 bases, with 10 bases between. Germline V CDR1 and CDR2: SGHRS, YFSETQ. In DNA, the CDR3 is TGCGCCAGCAGCTTGGGGAGTCTTCTAGCCAAAAACATTCAGTACTTC. Translated, it gives CASSLGSLLAKNIQYF. The whole variable domain, filled in from reference TRBV5-1 and TRBJ2-4, reads KAGVTQTPRYLIKTRGQQVTLSCSPISGHRSVSWYQQTPGQGLQFLFEYFSETQRNKGNFPGRFSGRQFSNSRSEMNVSTLELGDSALYLCASSLGSLLAKNIQYFGAGTRLSVL.

This chain links TRBV7-6 with TRBJ1-3; 8 bases fit TRBD1. The CDR3 totals 15 residues. CDR1 is SGHVS and CDR2 is FNYEAQ in the germline V gene. Germline trimming cut 4 bases from V and 2 bases from J; bases unmatched to any gene: 4. CDR3 in DNA: TGTGCCAGCAGCTCCGGGACAGGTCCTGGAAACACCATATATTTT. It is translated as CASSSGTGPGNTIYF.

In this sample, this clonotype turned up many times. This chain connects TRBV20-1 to TRBJ1-3, with TRBD1 matching 7 bases. V lost 2 bases and J lost 3; bases outside the gene matches: 10. Germline assignment: CDR1 DFQATT and CDR2 SNEGSKA (reference sequence). The CDR3 spans 16 residues. The CDR3 DNA reads TGCAGTGCTAGACACACTACCGGGACAGTTGGAAACACCATATATTTT. It is translated as CSARHTTGTVGNTIYF.